The present TCR beta chain was sequenced within a study of T cell responses to AZD1222 COVID-19 vaccine. Generated by immunoSEQ multiplex PCR, the TCRdb table keeps only in-frame clones and is missing some. The sample lists roughly 150,000 clones, around 94% occurring once. Notes on this clone: The antigen remains undetermined.

Study-wide findings and caveats: White British donors predominated, females outnumbered males, and clonal diversity was possibly underestimated.

The CDR3 consists of 14 residues. The germline CDR1 and CDR2 sequences are SGDLS and YYNGEE. Trimming left V 3 bases short and J 5 bases short, with 12 bases between. Sequences were derived from peripheral blood, sampled 28 days after the second AZD1222 dose. The chain recombines TRBV9 with TRBJ2-1; D unresolved. The sequence came from an adult who received the AZD1222 COVID-19 vaccine. For the CDR3, the DNA is TGTGCCAGCAGCGCCGGTCCCCCCCACAATGAGCAGTTCTTC. It specifies CASSAGPPHNEQFF.